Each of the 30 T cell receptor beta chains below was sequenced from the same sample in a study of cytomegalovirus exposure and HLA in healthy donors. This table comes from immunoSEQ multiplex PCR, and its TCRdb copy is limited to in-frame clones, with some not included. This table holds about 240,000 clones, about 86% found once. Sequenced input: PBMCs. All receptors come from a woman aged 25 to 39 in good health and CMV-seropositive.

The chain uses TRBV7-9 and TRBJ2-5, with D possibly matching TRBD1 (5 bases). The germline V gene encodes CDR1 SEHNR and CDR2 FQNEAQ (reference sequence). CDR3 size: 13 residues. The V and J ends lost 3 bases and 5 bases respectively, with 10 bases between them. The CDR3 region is CASSFIQGETQYF. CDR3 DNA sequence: TGTGCCAGCAGCTTTATTCAGGGTGAGACCCAGTACTTC.

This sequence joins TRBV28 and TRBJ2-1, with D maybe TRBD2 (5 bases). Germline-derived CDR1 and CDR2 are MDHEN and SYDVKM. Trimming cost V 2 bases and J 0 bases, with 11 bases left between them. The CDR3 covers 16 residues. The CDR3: CASSLGRDPSYNEQFF. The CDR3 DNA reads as TGTGCCAGCAGTTTAGGTCGGGATCCCTCCTACAATGAGCAGTTCTTC.

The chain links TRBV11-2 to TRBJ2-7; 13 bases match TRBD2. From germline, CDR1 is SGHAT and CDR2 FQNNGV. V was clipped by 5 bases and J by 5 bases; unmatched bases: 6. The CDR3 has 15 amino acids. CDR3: CASSRTSGRADEQYF. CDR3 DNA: TGTGCCAGCAGCCGCACTAGCGGGAGGGCCGACGAGCAGTACTTC.

CDR3 amino acids: CASGRRGGSGSNYGYTF. Here the CDR3 DNA reads TGTGCCAGCGGCAGAAGGGGGGGGTCCGGATCTAACTATGGCTACACCTTC. The rearrangement links TRBV2 to TRBJ1-2, with D possibly being TRBD1 (6 bases). This CDR3 is built from 17 residues. V dropped 8 bases and J dropped 0 bases, with 22 bases sitting between them. CDR1 SNHLY and CDR2 FYNNEI come from the germline V gene.

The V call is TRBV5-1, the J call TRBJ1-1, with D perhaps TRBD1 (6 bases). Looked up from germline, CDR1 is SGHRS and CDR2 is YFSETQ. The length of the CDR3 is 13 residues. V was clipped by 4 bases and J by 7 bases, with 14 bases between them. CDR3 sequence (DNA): TGCGCCAGCAGCCCCCCCGGGGGGCGTGAAGCTTTCTTT. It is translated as CASSPPGGREAFF. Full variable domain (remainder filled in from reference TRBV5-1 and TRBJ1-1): KAGVTQTPRYLIKTRGQQVTLSCSPISGHRSVSWYQQTPGQGLQFLFEYFSETQRNKGNFPGRFSGRQFSNSRSEMNVSTLELGDSALYLCASSPPGGREAFFGQGTRLTVV.

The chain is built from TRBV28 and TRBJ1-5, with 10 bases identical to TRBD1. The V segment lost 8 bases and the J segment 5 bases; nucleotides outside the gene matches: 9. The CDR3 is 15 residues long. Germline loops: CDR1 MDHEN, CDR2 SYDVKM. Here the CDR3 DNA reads TGTGCCAGCCACGCCGGGACAGGGGCTGATCAGCCCCAGCATTTT. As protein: CASHAGTGADQPQHF.

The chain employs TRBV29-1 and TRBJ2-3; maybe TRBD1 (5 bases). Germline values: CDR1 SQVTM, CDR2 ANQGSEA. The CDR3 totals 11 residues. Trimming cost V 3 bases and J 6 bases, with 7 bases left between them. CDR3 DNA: TGCAGCGTTGAGAAGGGGGATACGCAGTATTTT. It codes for CSVEKGDTQYF.

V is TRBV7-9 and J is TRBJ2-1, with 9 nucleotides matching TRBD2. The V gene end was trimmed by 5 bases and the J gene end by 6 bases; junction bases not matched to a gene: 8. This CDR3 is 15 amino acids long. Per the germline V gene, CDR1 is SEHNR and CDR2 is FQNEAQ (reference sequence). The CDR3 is CASSRSLAGINEQFF. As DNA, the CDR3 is TGTGCCAGCAGCCGCTCGCTAGCGGGGATCAATGAGCAGTTCTTC.

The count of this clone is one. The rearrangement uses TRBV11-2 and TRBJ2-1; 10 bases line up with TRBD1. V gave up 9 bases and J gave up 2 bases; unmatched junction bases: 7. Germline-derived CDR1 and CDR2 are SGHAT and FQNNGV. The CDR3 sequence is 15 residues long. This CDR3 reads CASKTTGGPYNEQFF. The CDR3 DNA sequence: TGTGCCAGTAAAACGACAGGGGGCCCCTACAATGAGCAGTTCTTC. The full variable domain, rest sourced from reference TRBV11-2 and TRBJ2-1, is EAGVAQSPRYKIIEKRQSVAFWCNPISGHATLYWYQQILGQGPKLLIQFQNNGVVDDSQLPKDRFSAERLKGVDSTLKIQPAKLEDSAVYLCASKTTGGPYNEQFFGPGTRLTVL.

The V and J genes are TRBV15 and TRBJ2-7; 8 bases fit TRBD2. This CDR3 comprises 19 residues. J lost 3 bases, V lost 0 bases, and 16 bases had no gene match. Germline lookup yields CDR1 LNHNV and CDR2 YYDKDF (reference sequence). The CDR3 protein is CATSRDLPGGGLAFYEQYF. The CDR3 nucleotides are TGTGCCACCAGCAGAGATTTACCGGGGGGAGGACTAGCTTTCTACGAGCAGTACTTC.

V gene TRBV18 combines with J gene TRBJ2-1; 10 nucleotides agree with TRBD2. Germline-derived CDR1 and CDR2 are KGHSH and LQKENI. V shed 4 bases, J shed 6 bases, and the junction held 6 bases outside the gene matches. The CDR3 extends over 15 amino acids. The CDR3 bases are TGTGCCAGCTCACTCTCCAGCGGGAGGGGCAATGAGCAGTTCTTC. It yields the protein CASSLSSGRGNEQFF. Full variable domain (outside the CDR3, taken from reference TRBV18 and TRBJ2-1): NAGVMQNPRHLVRRRGQEARLRCSPMKGHSHVYWYRQLPEEGLKFMVYLQKENIIDESGMPKERFSAEFPKEGPSILRIQQVVRGDSAAYFCASSLSSGRGNEQFFGPGTRLTVL.

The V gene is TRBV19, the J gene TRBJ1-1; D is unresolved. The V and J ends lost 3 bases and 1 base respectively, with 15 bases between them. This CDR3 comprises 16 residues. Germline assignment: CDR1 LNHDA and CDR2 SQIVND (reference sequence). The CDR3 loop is CASSMISEGRNTEAFF. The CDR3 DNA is TGTGCCAGTAGTATGATTTCGGAAGGGAGGAACACTGAAGCTTTCTTT.

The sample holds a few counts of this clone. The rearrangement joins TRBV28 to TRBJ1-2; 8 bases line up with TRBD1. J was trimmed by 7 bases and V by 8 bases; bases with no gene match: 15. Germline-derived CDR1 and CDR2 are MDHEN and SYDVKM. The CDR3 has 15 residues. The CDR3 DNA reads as TGTGCCAGCCATACCGGGACAGGCTATTTAGGTGGCTACACCTTC. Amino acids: CASHTGTGYLGGYTF.

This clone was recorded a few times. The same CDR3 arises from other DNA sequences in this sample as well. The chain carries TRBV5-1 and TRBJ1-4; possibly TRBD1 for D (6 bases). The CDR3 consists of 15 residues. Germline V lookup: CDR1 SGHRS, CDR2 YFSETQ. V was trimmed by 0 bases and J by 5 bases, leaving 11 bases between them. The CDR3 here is CASSLGQGRNEKLFF. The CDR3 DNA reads TGCGCCAGCAGCTTGGGTCAGGGGCGAAATGAAAAACTGTTTTTT.

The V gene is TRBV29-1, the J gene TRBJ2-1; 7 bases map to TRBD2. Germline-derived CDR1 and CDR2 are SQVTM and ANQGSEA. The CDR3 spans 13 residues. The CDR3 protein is CSKAGQNFNEQFF. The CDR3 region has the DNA TGCAGTAAAGCGGGGCAAAACTTCAATGAGCAGTTCTTC.

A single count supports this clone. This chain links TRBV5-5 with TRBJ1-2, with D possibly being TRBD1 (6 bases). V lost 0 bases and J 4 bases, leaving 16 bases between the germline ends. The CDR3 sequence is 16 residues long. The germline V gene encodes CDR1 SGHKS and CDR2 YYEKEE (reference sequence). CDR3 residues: CASSLVGTTLIYGYTF. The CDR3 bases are TGTGCCAGCAGCTTGGTGGGGACAACCTTGATCTATGGCTACACCTTC.

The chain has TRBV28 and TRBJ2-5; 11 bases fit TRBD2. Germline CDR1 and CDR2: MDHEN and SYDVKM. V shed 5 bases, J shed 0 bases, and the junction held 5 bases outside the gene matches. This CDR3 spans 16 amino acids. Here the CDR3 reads CASSLGTSGHQETQYF. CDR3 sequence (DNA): TGTGCCAGCAGTCTCGGGACTAGCGGCCACCAAGAGACCCAGTACTTC.

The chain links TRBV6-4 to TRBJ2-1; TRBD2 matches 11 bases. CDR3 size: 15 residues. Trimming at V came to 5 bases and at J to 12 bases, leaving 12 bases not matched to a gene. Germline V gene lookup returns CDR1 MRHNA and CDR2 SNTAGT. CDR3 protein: CASSPWTSGPIGQFF. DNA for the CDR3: TGTGCCAGCAGTCCGTGGACTAGCGGGCCTATCGGGCAGTTCTTC.

The CDR3 spells CASSEYFIPEQGAGGYTF. The CDR3 coding sequence is TGTGCCAGCAGTGAATACTTCATTCCGGAACAGGGGGCGGGTGGCTACACCTTC. This sequence joins TRBV25-1 and TRBJ1-2, with 9 bases matching TRBD1. V lost 0 bases to trimming and J lost 7 bases; unmatched junction nucleotides: 15. Germline CDR1 is MGHDK and CDR2 is SYGVNS. This CDR3 has 18 residues.

CDR3 residues: CASSPDLNEQFF. CDR3 in DNA: TGCGCCAGCAGCCCCGATCTAAATGAGCAGTTCTTC. The rearrangement joins TRBV5-1 to TRBJ2-1; D not resolved. The CDR3 is made up of 12 amino acids. Germline CDR1 is SGHRS and CDR2 is YFSETQ. The V end was cut by 4 bases, the J end by 7 bases, with 9 bases between.

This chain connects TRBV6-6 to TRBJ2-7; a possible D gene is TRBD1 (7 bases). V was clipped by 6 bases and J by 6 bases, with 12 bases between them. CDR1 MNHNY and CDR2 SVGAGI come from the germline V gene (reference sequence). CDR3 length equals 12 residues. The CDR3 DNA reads TGTGCCAGCAGGGACCAGGGGGGCGAGCAGTACTTC. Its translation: CASRDQGGEQYF.

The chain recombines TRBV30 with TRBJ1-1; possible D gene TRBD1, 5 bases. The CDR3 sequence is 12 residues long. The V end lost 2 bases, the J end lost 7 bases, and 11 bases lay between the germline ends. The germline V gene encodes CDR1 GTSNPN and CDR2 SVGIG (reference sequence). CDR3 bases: TGTGCCTGGAGTCCCTCGGGGGGTGAAGCTTTCTTT. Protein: CAWSPSGGEAFF.

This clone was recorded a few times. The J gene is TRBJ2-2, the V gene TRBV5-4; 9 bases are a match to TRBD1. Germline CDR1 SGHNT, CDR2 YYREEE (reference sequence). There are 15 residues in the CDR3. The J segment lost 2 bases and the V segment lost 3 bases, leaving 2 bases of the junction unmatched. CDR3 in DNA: TGTGCCAGCAGCTCGGGACAGGGTAACACCGGGGAGCTGTTTTTT. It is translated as CASSSGQGNTGELFF.

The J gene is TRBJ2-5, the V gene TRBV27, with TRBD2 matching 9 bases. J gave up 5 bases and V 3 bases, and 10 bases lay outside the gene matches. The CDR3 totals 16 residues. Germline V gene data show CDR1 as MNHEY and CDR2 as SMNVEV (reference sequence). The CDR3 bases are TGTGCCAGCAGTTTTCGCGGGAGGGCCTTCCCGGAGACCCAGTACTTC. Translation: CASSFRGRAFPETQYF.

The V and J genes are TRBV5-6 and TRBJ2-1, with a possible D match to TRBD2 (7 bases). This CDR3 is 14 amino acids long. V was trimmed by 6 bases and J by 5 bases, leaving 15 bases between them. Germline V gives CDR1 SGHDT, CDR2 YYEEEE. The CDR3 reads CASIPGGGNNEQFF. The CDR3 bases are TGTGCCAGCATCCCGGGGGGCGGAAACAATGAGCAGTTCTTC. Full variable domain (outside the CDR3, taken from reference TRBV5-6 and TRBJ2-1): DAGVTQSPTHLIKTRGQQVTLRCSPKSGHDTVSWYQQALGQGPQFIFQYYEEEERQRGNFPDRFSGHQFPNYSSELNVNALLLGDSALYLCASIPGGGNNEQFFGPGTRLTVL.

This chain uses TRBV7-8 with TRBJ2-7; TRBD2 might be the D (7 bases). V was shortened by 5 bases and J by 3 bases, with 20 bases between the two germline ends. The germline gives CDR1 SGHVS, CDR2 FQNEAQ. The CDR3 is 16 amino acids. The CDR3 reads CASSRGGGINYYEQYF. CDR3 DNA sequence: TGTGCCAGCAGCCGAGGGGGGGGAATAAACTACTACGAGCAGTACTTC. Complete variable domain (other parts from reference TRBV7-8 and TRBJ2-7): GAGVSQSPRYKVAKRGQDVALRCDPISGHVSLFWYQQALGQGPEFLTYFQNEAQLDKSGLPSDRFFAERPEGSVSTLKIQRTQQEDSAVYLCASSRGGGINYYEQYFGPGTRLTVT.

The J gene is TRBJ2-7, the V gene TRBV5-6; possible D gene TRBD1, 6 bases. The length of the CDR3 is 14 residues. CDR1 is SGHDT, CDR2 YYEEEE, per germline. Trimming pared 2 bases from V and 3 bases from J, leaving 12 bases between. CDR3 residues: CASSFRFRGYEQYF. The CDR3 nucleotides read TGTGCCAGCAGCTTTAGATTCAGGGGCTACGAGCAGTACTTC.

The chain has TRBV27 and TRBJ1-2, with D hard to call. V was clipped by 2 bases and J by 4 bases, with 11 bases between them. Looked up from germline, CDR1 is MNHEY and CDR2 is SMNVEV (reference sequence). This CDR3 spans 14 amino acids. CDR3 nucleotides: TGTGCCAGCAGTTTAGGCCCCACCCTCTATGGCTACACCTTC. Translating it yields CASSLGPTLYGYTF.

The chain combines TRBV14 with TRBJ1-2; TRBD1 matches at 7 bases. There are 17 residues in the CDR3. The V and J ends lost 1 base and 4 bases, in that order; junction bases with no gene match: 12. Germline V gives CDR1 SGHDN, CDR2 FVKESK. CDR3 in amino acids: CASSQAGIRQGVYGYTF. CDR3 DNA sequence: TGTGCCAGCAGCCAAGCGGGGATCAGGCAGGGGGTCTATGGCTACACCTTC.

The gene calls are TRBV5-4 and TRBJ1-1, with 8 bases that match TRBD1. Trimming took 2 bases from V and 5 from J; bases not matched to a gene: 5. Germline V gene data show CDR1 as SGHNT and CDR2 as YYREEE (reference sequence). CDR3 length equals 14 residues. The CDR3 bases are TGTGCCAGCAGCTTTCCAGGGGGCCGTACTGAAGCTTTCTTT. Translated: CASSFPGGRTEAFF. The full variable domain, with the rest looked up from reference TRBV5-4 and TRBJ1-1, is ETGVTQSPTHLIKTRGQQVTLRCSSQSGHNTVSWYQQALGQGPQFIFQYYREEENGRGNFPPRFSGLQFPNYSSELNVNALELDDSALYLCASSFPGGRTEAFFGQGTRLTVV.